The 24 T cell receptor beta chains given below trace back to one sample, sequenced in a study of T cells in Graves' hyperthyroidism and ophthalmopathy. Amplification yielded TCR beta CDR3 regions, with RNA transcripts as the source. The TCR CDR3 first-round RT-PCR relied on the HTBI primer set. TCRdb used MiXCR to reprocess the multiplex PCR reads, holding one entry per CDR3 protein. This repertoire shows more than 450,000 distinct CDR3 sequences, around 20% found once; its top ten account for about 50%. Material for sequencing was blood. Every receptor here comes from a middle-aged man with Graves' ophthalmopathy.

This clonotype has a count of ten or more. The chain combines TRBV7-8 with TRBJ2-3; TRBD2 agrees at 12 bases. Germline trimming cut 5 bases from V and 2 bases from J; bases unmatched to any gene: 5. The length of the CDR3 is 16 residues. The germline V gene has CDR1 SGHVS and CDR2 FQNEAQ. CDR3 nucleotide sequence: TGTGCCAGCAGCAAACGACTAGCGGGGGACACAGATACGCAGTATTTT. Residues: CASSKRLAGDTDTQYF.

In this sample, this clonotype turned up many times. CDR3 region: CSARPTSGKSYEQYF. The CDR3 DNA reads TGCAGTGCCCGCCCGACTAGCGGGAAGTCCTACGAGCAGTACTTC. V and J are TRBV20-1 and TRBJ2-7, with 11 bases fitting TRBD2. Trimming at V came to 6 bases and at J to 1 base, leaving 8 bases not matched to a gene. This CDR3 region has 15 residues. Germline loops: CDR1 DFQATT, CDR2 SNEGSKA (reference sequence).

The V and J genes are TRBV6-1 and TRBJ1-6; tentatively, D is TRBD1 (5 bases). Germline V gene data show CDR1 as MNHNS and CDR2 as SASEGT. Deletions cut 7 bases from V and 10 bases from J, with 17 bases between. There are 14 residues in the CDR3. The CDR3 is CASTRRGQGSPLHF. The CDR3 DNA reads TGTGCCAGCACTCGGAGGGGCCAAGGGTCACCCCTCCACTTT.

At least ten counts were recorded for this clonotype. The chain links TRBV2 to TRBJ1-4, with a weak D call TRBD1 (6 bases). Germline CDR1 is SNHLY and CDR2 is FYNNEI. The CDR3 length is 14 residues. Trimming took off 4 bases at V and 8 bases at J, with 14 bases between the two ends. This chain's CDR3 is CASSGGRLGEKLFF. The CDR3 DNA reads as TGTGCCAGCAGTGGGGGGCGTTTGGGAGAAAAACTGTTTTTT.

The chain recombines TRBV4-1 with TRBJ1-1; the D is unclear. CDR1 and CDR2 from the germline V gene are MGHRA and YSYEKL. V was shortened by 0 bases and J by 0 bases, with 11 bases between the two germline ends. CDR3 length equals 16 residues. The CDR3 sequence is CASSQEVRGMNTEAFF. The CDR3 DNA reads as TGCGCCAGCAGCCAAGAGGTTAGAGGTATGAACACTGAAGCTTTCTTT.

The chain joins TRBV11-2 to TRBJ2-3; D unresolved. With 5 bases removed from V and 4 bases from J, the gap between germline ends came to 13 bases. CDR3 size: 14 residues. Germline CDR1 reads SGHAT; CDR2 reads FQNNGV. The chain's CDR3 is CASSPPGRADTQYF. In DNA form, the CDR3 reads TGTGCCAGCAGCCCCCCGGGCCGGGCAGATACGCAGTATTTT. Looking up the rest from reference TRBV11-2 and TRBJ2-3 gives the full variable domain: EAGVAQSPRYKIIEKRQSVAFWCNPISGHATLYWYQQILGQGPKLLIQFQNNGVVDDSQLPKDRFSAERLKGVDSTLKIQPAKLEDSAVYLCASSPPGRADTQYFGPGTRLTVL.

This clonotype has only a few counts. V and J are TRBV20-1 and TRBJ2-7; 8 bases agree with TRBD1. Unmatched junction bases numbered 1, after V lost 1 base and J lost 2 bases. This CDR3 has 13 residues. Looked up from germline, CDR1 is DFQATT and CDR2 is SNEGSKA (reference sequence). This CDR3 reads CSARGRGPYEQYF. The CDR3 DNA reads TGCAGTGCTAGAGGCAGGGGGCCCTACGAGCAGTACTTC.

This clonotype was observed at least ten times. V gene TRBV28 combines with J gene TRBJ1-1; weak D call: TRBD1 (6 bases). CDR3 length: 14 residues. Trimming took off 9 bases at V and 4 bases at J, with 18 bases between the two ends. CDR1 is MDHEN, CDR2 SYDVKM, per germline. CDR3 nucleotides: TGTGCCAGTAGCCTCACAGGGCTTACCACTGAAGCTTTCTTT. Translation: CASSLTGLTTEAFF.

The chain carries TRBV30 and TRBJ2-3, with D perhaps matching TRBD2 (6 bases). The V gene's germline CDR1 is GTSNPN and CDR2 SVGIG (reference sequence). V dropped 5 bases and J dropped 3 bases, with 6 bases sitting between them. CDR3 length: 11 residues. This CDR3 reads CAWGGTDTQYF. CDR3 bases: TGTGCCTGGGGGGGGACAGATACGCAGTATTTT.

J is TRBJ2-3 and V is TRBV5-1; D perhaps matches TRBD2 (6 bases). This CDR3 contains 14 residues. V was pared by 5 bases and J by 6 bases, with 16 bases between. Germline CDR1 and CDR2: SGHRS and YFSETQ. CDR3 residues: CASRSRGSLDTQYF. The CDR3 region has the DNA TGCGCCAGCAGGTCTCGGGGGTCGCTGGATACGCAGTATTTT.

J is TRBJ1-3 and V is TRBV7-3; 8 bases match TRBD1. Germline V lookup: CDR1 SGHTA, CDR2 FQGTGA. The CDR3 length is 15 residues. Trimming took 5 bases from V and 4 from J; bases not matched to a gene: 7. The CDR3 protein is CASSPTGDAGNTIYF. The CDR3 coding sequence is TGTGCCAGCAGCCCGACAGGGGACGCCGGAAACACCATATATTTT.

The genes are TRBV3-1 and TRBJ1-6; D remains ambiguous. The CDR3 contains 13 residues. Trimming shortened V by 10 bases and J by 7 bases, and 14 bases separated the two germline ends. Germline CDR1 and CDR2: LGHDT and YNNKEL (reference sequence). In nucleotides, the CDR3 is TGTGCCACCATGAGGACGGCGAATTCACCCCTCCACTTT. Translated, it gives CATMRTANSPLHF.

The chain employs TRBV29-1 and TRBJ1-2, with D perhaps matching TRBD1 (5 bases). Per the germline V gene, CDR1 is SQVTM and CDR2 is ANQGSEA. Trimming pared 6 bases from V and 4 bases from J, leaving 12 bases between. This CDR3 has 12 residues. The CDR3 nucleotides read TGCAGCGTCACTGACAGCCTCTATGGCTACACCTTC. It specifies CSVTDSLYGYTF.

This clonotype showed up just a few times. CDR3 amino acids: CASSLVQGRTDTQYF. The CDR3 bases are TGTGCCAGCAGCCTGGTACAGGGGCGGACAGATACGCAGTATTTT. The gene calls are TRBV5-4 and TRBJ2-3; 7 bases are a match to TRBD1. From germline, CDR1 is SGHNT and CDR2 YYREEE (reference sequence). The V segment lost 4 bases and the J segment 3 bases; nucleotides outside the gene matches: 8. This CDR3 is built from 15 residues.

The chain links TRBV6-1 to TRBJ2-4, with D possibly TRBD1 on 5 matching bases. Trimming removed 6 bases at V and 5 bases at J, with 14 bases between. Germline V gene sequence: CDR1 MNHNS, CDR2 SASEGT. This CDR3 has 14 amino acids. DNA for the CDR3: TGTGCCAGCAGCCTAGGGGTGGGCGAAAACATTCAGTACTTC. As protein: CASSLGVGENIQYF.

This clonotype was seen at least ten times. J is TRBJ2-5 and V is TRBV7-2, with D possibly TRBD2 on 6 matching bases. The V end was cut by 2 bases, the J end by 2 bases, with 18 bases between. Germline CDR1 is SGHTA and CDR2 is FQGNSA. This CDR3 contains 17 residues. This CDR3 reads CASSLQVRRGIQETQYF. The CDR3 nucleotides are TGTGCCAGCAGCTTACAGGTTCGGCGCGGGATTCAAGAGACCCAGTACTTC.

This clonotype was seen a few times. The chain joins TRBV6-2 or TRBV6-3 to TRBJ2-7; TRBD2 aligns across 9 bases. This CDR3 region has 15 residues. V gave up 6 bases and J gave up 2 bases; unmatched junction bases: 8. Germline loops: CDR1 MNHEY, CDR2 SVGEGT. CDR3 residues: CASRMPGLATYEQYF. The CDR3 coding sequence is TGTGCCAGCAGGATGCCGGGACTAGCCACCTACGAGCAGTACTTC.

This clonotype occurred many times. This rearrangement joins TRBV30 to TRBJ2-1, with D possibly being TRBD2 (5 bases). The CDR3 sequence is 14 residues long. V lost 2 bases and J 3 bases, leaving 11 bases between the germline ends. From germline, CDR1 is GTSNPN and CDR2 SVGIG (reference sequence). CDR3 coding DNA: TGTGCCTGGAGTCCCGGGGTGGTCTACAATGAGCAGTTCTTC. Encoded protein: CAWSPGVVYNEQFF.

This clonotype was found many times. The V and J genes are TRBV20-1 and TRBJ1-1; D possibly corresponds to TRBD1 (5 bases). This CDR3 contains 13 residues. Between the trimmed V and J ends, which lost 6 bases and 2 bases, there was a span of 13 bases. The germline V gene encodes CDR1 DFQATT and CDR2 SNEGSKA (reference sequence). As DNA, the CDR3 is TGCAGTGCGAGGGACGGAATTAACACTGAAGCTTTCTTT. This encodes CSARDGINTEAFF.

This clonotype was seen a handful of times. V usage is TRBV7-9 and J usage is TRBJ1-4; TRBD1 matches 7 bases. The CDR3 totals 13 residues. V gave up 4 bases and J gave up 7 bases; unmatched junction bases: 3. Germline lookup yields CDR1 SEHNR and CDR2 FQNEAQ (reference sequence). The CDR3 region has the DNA TGTGCCAGCAGCTCTCCAGGGGGTGAAAAACTGTTTTTT. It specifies CASSSPGGEKLFF.

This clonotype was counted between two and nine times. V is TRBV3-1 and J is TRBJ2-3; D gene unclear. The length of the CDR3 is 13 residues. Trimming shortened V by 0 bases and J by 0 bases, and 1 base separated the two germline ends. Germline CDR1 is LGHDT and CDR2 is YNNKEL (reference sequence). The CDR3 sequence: CASSQDSTDTQYF. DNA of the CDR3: TGTGCCAGCAGCCAAGACAGCACAGATACGCAGTATTTT.

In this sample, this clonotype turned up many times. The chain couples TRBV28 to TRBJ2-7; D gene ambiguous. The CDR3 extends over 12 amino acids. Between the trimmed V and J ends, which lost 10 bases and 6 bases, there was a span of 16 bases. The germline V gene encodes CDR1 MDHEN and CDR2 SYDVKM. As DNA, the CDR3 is TGTGCCATCTGGTCCCTACAAGGCGAGCAGTACTTC. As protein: CAIWSLQGEQYF.

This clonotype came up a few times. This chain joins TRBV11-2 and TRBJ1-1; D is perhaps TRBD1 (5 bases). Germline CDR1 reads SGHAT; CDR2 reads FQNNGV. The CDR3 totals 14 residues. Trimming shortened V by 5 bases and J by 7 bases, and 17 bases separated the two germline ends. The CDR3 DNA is TGTGCCAGCAGCCCCAGGGTGGCCGTGAGTGAAGCTTTCTTT. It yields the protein CASSPRVAVSEAFF.

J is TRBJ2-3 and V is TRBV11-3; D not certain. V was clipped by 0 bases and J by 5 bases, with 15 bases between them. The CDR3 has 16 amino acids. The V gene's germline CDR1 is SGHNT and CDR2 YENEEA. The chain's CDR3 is CASSLEGRSFKDTQYF. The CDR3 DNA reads TGTGCCAGCAGCTTAGAGGGCAGAAGTTTTAAAGATACGCAGTATTTT. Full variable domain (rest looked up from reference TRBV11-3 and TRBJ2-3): EAGVVQSPRYKIIEKKQPVAFWCNPISGHNTLYWYLQNLGQGPELLIRYENEEAVDDSQLPKDRFSAERLKGVDSTLKIQPAELGDSAVYLCASSLEGRSFKDTQYFGPGTRLTVL.